The entry below gives a single T cell receptor beta chain sequence along with its context. The antigen is not known. This entry belongs to a study of OX40 agonist ivuxolimab in advanced cancers. Study observations and caveats: CD4+ T cells averaged fewer expanded clones than CD8+ T cells.

Trimming took 3 bases from V and 5 from J, leaving 16 bases between them. The CDR3 runs 15 residues. Germline V gene lookup returns CDR1 MNHNS and CDR2 SASEGT. Produced via immunoSEQ multiplex PCR; TCRdb's table is partial and in-frame only. Of 43,000 or so clones listed, about nine tenths are singletons. The material sequenced was CD4+ or CD8+ T cells sorted from blood, taken in a trial of the OX40 agonist ivuxolimab. This TCR derives from an adult with an advanced solid tumor such as melanoma, head and neck, liver or kidney cancer. The genes are TRBV6-1 and TRBJ1-2, with a possible D match to TRBD1 (5 bases). Here the CDR3 DNA reads TGTGCCAGCAGTGAGGTTCGGCCAGGGACTTATGGCTACACCTTC. Translated: CASSEVRPGTYGYTF.